This T cell receptor (beta chain) was sequenced for a study of blood T cell repertoires in COVID-19 (dated by TCRdb to between 2020 and 2021). With regard to the full study: Samples from collaborators originated in the United States, Italy and Spain and spanned both the acute and convalescent phases of COVID-19. Sample metadata almost always included a de-identified subject ID, COVID-19 status, age in years and sex. Where HLA class I and class II types were available, the types were taken from metadata supplied by the sample provider, not from assay-based typing. The material from the prospective study consisted of cDNA or gDNA derived from T cells, B-cell-depleted T cells, or PBMCs. The samples were drawn from the first 160 participants of the ongoing ImmuneRACE study and from 1,254 subjects provided by 6 global collaborators. Subjects who had been exposed to COVID-19, were actively infected with it, or had recovered from it provided the deeply sampled blood TCRbeta repertoires that made up the dataset. A freely available public database, intended as a resource for researchers studying the immune response to SARS-CoV-2, is where the repertoires were released.

A word on this clone: Its antigen is unknown. Base qualities are not recorded, but no much larger clone differs from it by a single base.

The study at large found these results: The amount of clinical and demographic metadata varied by source and participant and was provided uncurated.

TCRbeta CDR3 regions were amplified from genomic DNA using the immunoSEQ Assay, a bias-controlled multiplex PCR. The study's processing was this. Within the assay, amplification of reference gene primers was used to estimate how many nucleated cells each sample contained. To quantify the absolute abundance of each unique TCRbeta CDR3 rearrangement, sequence reads were collapsed and filtered. For each sample, productive Simpson clonality was calculated by taking the square root of Simpson's diversity index across productive rearrangements. TCRdb provides this immuneACCESS table in a form limited to in-frame rearrangements. Some clones are lacking; in checked studies, under half of them reflect an unresolved V gene, and why the rest are absent is not known. V and J calls and clone size are those listed in that table; D and trimming were worked out from the DNA. The sample table lists more than 150,000 clones, around nine tenths of them with a count of one. Less than 3% of the sample is in the top ten clones.

Collaborating institutions collected whole blood in K2EDTA tubes following their own protocols. Collaborator samples were shipped for TCRbeta analysis as frozen whole blood, isolated PBMCs, or DNA extracted from either sample type. CDR1 and CDR2 (MDHEN, SYDVKM) derive from the germline V gene. V has 3 bases trimmed and J has 4 bases trimmed; junction bases matching no gene number 8. From cysteine to phenylalanine, the CDR3 is 16 amino acids long. The CDR3 DNA has 48 bases and is translated from base 1. The sequence derives from a man aged 40-50 years with active or convalescent COVID-19. The chain joins TRBV28 to TRBJ1-5, with TRBD1 identical over 8 junction bases. Sequencing was carried out using peripheral blood. The CDR3: CASSFETRGRNQPQHF. The DNA reads as follows: TGTGCCAGCAGTTTTGAGACCAGGGGGCGAAATCAGCCCCAGCATTTT.